The source of this T cell receptor (beta chain) is a study of T cell responses to AZD1222 COVID-19 vaccine (dated by TCRdb to the early 2020s). Some background on the complete study: AZD1222 recipients whose second dose came at about 4 weeks and those whose second dose came at about 12 weeks were combined into one group, since spike-specific TCR depth and breadth did not differ between the two schedules. A total of roughly 240 trial participants underwent TCR sequencing, of whom 200 to 220 received two doses of AZD1222 and approximately 25 received two doses of the MenACWY control vaccine. Enrollment into the trials was organized by age into subgroups of 18-55, 56-69 and 70-plus years, and those subgroups contained about 150, 27 and 61 TCR-sequenced participants, respectively. Study-wide conclusions, independent of this receptor: Conclusions about previously exposed vaccinees are limited, since just six AZD1222 recipients were seropositive for SARS-CoV-2 at baseline. CD4 TCRs associated with the vaccine covered the entire spike protein, and the dominant responses were in regions 160-218 and 743-854. The 56-69-year group was small, and its depth increase did not reach significance, likely because of low power. No day 14 peak-response samples were available, so repertoires were characterized only after the peak T cell response. Reportedly, almost half of the unique spike-specific TCRs recognized epitopes lying outside the regions that are mutated in the B.1.351 and B.1.1.7 variants. A significant rise in spike-specific TCR breadth and depth was observed after two AZD1222 doses relative to day 0 and relative to MenACWY recipients. Participants were mostly white British and included more females than males, and it was suggested by the authors that clonal diversity may have been underestimated.

Based on the germline V gene, the CDR1 and CDR2 sequences are LGHNA and YNFKEQ. The trim is 5 bases for V and 1 base for J, with a gap of 15 bases between the germline ends. The CDR3 has 16 amino acids, counting the end cysteine and phenylalanine. The DNA shown is the 48-base CDR3, in frame from base 1. The CDR3 regions of human TCRbeta chains were analyzed by immunosequencing. Turning to the authors' computational methods: TCRs in the repertoires were compared against a reference library of SARS-CoV-2-specific TCRs that had been generated with the MIRA antigen-specificity platform. Breadth meant the fraction of unique TCRs that were SARS-CoV-2-associated, whereas depth meant the fraction of total T cells that were SARS-CoV-2-associated. Using the MIRA data, every spike-specific TCR was mapped to the spike region that the TCR reacted to and assigned to either a CD4 or a CD8 class. Log10-transformed breadth and depth values were compared by one-way ANOVA with Sidak's multiple comparisons tests. Here the immuneACCESS table is served through TCRdb, limited to in-frame sequences with V and J called. Missing clones are a known gap in these copies; in checked studies unresolved V genes cover under half, and the rest lacks a known reason. V and J calls and clone size are given by that table; D and trimming were obtained from the DNA. The sample records about 140,000 clones, around 90% of which are singletons. The ten largest clonotypes hold 2.5% to 3.5% of the sample.

In regard to this clone: The antigen it recognizes is unknown. No base qualities exist here, and no much larger clone lies one base off it.

This specimen's time point label, interpreted: baseline before first vaccination. Samples from vaccinated people were obtained from the UK trials COV001 and COV002, which included a single-blind randomized controlled phase 2/3 trial of AZD1222 (ChAdOx1 nCoV-19) in healthy adults. For TCRbeta chain sequencing, PBMC samples were collected from trial participants at day 0 and at day 28 after the second dose. Sequenced material: peripheral blood, taken on day 0 of AZD1222 vaccination. The chain is made from TRBV4-2 and TRBJ1-5; a tentative D call is TRBD1 (5 bases match). The TCR was taken from an adult in good health. The DNA sequence is given as TGTGCCAGCAGCTCGGGGCAGGGCATAAGCAATCAGCCCCAGCATTTT. This translates into CASSSGQGISNQPQHF.